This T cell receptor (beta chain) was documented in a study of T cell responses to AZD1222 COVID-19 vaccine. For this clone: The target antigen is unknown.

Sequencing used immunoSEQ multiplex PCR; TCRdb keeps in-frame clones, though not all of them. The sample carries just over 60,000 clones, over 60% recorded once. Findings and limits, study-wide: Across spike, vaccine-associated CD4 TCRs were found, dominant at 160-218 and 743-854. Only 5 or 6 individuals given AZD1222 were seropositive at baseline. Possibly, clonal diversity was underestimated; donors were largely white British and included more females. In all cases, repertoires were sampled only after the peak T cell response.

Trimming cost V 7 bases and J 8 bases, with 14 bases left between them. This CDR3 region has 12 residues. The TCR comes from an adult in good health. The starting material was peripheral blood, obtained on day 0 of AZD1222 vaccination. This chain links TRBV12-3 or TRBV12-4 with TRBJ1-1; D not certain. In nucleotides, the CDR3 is TGTGCCAGCAACCCTGGAAGAGGGGAAGCTTTCTTT. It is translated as CASNPGRGEAFF.